This T cell receptor beta chain was recovered during a study of identical twins. There are 16 residues in the CDR3. V was shortened by 4 bases and J by 2 bases, with 19 bases between the two germline ends. Germline values: CDR1 SGDLS, CDR2 YYNGEE. Only a few counts were recorded for this clonotype. Template switching introduced a universal primer site, and the cDNA bore unique molecular identifiers. A single record per CDR3 protein comes from TCRdb applying MiXCR to the 5' RACE reads. There are roughly 500,000 distinct CDR3 sequences in the sample; roughly a fifth occur only once, and about 0.99% lies in the top ten. These sequences were also reported in another study, on T cells expressing NK-cell markers.

The sequence came from a young woman in good health. The sample comprised CD4+ T cells sorted from blood. The chain recombines TRBV9 with TRBJ2-7; D might be TRBD1 or TRBD2, each matching 5 bases. The CDR3 DNA follows: TGTGCCAGCAGCCCCACTCCCGGGACCGGTGCCTACGAGCAGTACTTC. Translated: CASSPTPGTGAYEQYF.